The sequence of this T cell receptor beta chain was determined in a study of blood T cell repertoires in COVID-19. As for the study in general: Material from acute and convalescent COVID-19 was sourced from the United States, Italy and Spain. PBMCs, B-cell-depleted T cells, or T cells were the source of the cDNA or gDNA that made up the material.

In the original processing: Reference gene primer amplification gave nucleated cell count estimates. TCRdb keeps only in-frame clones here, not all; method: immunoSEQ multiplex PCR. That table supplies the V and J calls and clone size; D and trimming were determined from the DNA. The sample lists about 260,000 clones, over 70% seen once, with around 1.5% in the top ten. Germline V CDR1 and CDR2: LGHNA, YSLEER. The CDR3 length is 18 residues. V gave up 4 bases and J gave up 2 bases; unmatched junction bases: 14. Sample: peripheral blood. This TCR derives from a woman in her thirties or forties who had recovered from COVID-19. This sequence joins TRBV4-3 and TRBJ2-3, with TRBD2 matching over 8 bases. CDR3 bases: TGCGCCAGCAGCCCCCGTATTTTTCGGGGGGGCCTCACAGATACGCAGTATTTT. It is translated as CASSPRIFRGGLTDTQYF.